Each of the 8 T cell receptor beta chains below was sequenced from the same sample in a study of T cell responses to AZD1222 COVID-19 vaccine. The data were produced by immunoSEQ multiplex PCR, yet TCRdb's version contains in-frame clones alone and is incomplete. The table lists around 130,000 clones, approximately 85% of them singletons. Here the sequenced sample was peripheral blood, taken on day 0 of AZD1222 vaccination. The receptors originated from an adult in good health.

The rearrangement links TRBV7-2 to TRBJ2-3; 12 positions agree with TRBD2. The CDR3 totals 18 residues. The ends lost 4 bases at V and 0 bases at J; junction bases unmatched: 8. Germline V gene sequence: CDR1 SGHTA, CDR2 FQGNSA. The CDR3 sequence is CASSSAGLAGYSTDTQYF. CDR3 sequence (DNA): TGTGCCAGCAGCTCCGCGGGACTAGCGGGCTATAGCACAGATACGCAGTATTTT.

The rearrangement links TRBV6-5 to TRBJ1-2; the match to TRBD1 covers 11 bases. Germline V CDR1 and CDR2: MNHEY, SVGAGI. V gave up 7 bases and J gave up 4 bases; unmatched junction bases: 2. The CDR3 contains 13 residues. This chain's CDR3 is CASKGTGGYGYTF. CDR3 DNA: TGTGCCAGCAAGGGGACAGGGGGCTATGGCTACACCTTC.

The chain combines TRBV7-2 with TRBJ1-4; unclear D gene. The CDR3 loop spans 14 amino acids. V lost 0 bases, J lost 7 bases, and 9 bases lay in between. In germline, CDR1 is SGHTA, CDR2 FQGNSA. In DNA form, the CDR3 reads TGTGCCAGCAGCTTAGCGGCGGGCGGTGAAAAACTGTTTTTT. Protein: CASSLAAGGEKLFF.

CDR3 nucleotide sequence: TGTGCCAGCAGCCCCCGGAACACGCAAGAGACCCAGTACTTC. This encodes CASSPRNTQETQYF. The gene calls are TRBV11-1 and TRBJ2-5; D is unclear. The germline V gene has CDR1 SGHAT and CDR2 FQDESV (reference sequence). V was shortened by 5 bases and J by 2 bases, with 12 bases between the two germline ends. The CDR3 runs to 14 residues.

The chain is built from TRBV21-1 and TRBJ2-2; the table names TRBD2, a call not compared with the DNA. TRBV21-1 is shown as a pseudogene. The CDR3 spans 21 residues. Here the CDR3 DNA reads TGTGCCAGCAGCAAGGGAGTGACTAGCGGGAGGGCCTTTTCAAACACCGGGGAGCTGTTTTTT. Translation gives CASSKGVTSGRAFSNTGELFF.

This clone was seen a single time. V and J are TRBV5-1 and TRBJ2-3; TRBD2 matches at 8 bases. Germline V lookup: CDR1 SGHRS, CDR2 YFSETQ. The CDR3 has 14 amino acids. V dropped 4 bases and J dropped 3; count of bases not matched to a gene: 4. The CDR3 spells CASSAIAGTDTQYF. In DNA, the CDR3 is TGCGCCAGCAGCGCAATAGCGGGAACAGATACGCAGTATTTT.

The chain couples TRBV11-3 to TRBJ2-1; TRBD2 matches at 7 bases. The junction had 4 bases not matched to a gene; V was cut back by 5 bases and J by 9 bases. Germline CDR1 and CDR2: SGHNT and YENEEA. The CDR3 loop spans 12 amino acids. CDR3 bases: TGTGCCAGCAGCGTAGGGGAGGGTGAGCAGTTCTTC. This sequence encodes CASSVGEGEQFF.

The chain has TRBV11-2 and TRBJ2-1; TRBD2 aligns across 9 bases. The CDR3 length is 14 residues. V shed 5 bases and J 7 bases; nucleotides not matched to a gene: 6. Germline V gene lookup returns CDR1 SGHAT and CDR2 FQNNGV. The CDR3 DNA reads TGTGCCAGCAGCCGGCGGGAGGGCCAAAATGAGCAGTTCTTC. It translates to CASSRREGQNEQFF.